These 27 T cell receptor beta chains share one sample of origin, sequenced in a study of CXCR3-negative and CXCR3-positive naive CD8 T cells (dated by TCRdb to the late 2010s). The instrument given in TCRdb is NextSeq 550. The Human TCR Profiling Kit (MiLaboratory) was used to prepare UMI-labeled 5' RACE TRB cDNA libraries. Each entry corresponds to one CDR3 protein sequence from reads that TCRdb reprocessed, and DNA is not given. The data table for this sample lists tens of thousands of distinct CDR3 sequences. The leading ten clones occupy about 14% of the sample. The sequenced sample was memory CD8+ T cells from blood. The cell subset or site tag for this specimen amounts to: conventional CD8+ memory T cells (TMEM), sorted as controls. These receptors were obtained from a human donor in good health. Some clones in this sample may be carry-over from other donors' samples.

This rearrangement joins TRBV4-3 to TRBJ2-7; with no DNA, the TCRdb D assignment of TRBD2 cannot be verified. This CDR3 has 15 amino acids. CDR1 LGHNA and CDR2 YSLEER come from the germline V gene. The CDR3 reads CASSQEQGEGYEQYF.

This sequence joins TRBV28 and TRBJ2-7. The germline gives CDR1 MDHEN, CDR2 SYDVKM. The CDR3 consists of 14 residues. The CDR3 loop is CASSLQELTGEQYF.

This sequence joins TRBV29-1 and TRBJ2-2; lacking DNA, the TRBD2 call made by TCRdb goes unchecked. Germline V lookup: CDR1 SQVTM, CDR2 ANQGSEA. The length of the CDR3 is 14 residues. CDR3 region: CSVQSGGGAGELFF.

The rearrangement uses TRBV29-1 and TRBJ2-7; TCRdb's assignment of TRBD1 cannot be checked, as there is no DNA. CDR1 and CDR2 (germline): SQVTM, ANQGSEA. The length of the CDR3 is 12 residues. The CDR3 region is CSVEERGDEQYF.

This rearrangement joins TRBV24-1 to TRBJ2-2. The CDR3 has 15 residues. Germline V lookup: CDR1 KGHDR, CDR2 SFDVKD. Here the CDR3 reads CATSDLPRTPGELFF.

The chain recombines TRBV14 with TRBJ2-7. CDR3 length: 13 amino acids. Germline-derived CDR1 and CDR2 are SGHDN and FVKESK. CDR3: CASSLEVSYEQYF.

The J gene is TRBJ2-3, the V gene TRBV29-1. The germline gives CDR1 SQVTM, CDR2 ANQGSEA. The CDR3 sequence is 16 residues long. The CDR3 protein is CSVENYMGDFTDTQYF.

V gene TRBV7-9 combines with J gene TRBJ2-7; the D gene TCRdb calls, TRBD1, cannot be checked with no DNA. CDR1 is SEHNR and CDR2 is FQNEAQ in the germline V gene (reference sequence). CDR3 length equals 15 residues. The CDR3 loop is CASSSSRGYSYEQYF.

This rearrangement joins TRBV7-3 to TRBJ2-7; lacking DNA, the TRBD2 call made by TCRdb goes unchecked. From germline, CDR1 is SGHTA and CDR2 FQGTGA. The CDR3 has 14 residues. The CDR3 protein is CASSPAGDGYEQYF.

The CDR3 here is CASSFSGRENAEAFF. The V call is TRBV28, the J call TRBJ1-1. CDR1 MDHEN and CDR2 SYDVKM come from the germline V gene. The CDR3 sequence is 15 residues long.

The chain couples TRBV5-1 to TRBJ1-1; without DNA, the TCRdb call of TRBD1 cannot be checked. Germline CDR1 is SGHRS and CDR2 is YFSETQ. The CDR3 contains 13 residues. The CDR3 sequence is CASSTGQVAEAFF.

CDR3 region: CASSPNHGTASYEQYF. This sequence joins TRBV4-3 and TRBJ2-7; TCRdb outputs TRBD2, but without DNA this stays unchecked. Looked up from germline, CDR1 is LGHNA and CDR2 is YSLEER. This CDR3 comprises 16 residues.

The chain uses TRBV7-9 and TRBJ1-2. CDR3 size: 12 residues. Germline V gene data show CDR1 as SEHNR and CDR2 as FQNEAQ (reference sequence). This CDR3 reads CASSFPMGGYTF.

The CDR3 spells CASSQDGLMDTIYF. The V call is TRBV4-1, the J call TRBJ1-3. CDR3 length equals 14 residues. The germline CDR1 and CDR2 sequences are MGHRA and YSYEKL.

Here the CDR3 reads CAISDITGDSGDTDTQYF. The rearrangement uses TRBV10-3 and TRBJ2-3; without DNA, the TCRdb call of TRBD2 cannot be checked. The germline CDR1 and CDR2 sequences are ENHRY and SYGVKD. The CDR3 contains 18 residues.

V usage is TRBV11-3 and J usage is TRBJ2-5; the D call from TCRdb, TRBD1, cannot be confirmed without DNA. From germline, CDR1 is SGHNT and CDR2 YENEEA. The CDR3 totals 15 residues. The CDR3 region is CASSTGGGIQETQYF.

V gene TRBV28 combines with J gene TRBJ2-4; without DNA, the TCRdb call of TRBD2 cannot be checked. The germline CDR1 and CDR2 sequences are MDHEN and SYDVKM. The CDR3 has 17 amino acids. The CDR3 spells CASSPAWQESPKNIQYF.

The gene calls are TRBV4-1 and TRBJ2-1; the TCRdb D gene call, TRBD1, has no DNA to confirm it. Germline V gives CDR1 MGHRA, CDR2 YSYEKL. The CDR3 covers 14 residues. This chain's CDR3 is CASSTGGGNNEQFF.

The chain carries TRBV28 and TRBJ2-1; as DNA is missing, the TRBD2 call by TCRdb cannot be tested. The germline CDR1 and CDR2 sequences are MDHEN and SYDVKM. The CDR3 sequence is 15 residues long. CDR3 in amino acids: CASSAREGVYNEQFF.

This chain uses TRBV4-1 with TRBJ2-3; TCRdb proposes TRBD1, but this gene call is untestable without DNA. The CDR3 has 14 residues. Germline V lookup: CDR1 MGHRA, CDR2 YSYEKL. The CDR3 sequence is CASSQQGGADTQYF.

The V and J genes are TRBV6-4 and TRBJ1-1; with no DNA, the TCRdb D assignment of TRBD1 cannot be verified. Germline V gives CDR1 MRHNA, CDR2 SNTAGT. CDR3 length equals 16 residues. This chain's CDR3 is CASSDSGDTDLGGAFF.

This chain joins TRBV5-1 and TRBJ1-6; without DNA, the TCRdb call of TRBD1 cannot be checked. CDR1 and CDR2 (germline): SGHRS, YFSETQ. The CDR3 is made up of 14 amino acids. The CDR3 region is CASTLGRDHSPLHF.

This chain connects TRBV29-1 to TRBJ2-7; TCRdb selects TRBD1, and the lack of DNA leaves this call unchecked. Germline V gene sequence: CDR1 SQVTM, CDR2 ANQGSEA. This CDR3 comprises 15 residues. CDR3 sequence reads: CSVEEGPGPYGEQYF.

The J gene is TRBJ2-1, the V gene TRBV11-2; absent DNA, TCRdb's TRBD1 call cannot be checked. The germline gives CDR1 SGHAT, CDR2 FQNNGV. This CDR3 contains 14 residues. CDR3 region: CASSLVVPEGEQFF.

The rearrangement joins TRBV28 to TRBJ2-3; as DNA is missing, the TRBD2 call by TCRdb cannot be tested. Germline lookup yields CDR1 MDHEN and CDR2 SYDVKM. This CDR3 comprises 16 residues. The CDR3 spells CASKSGTSGPWDTQYF. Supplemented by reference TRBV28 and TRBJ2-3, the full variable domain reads DVKVTQSSRYLVKRTGEKVFLECVQDMDHENMFWYRQDPGLGLRLIYFSYDVKMKEKGDIPEGYSVSREKKERFSLILESASTNQTSMYLCASKSGTSGPWDTQYFGPGTRLTVL.

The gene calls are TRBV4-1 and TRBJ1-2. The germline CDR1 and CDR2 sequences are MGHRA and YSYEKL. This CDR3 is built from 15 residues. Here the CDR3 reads CASSQRGLVRDGYTF.

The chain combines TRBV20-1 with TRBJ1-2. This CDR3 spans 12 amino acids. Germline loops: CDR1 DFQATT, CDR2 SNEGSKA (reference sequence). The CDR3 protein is CSAPKDVYGYTF.